This paragraph covers one T cell receptor (beta chain) sequence. Its cognate antigen is unknown. This sample was taken from a study of CD8 T cells in Susac syndrome. Study results and caveats: Total CD8+ and CD8+ TEMRA repertoires contained 15 to 20 and five Susac-specific public clones, respectively.

CDR3 length: 16 residues. The germline V gene has CDR1 MNHNS and CDR2 SASEGT. Trimming removed 4 bases from V and 6 bases from J; junction bases left unmatched: 9. Negative isolation was used for CD8+ and CD4+ T cells, and FACS enrichment was applied to TEMRA cells. Random hexamers were used to reverse transcribe the RNA input (about 0.5 to 1 ug). Via MiXCR, TCRdb re-called the immunoSEQ multiplex PCR reads, giving one row per CDR3 protein. Of 75,000 to 95,000 distinct CDR3 sequences in the sample, around 93% were seen once. J is TRBJ2-6 and V is TRBV6-1; 7 nucleotides line up with TRBD1. This clonotype was sampled from a human donor with Susac syndrome. Sequencing used CD8+ T cells from PBMCs. The DNA for the CDR3 is TGTGCCAGCAGTGGGGACAGCTTATCTCTGGCCAACGTCCTGACTTTC. Translated, it gives CASSGDSLSLANVLTF.